This T cell receptor beta chain was captured in a study of CD8 T cells in ankylosing spondylitis. The CDR3 consists of 15 residues. Per germline, CDR1 SGHRS and CDR2 YFSETQ. V lost 0 bases to trimming and J lost 0 bases, with 7 bases between them. Quantitative 5'-RACE with molecular barcodes was used to make the TCR beta libraries. MiXCR was run by TCRdb on the 5' RACE reads, yielding one entry per CDR3 protein. The data contain a few hundred thousand distinct CDR3 sequences, around 17% of them singletons. Study findings and constraints: Enrichment of disease-linked clones was reportedly significant in matched ankylosing spondylitis synovial fluid. Several highly homologous variants made up a TCR beta motif, and this motif appeared characteristic of ankylosing spondylitis blood. The authors found the disease-linked clones to be CD8+ and relatively rare in peripheral blood. Reports of some motif variants in reactive arthritis synovial fluid and blood predate this one.

Concerning this clonotype itself: The antigen remains unidentified.

The rearrangement uses TRBV5-1 and TRBJ2-1, with no clear D. The origin of this receptor is a male donor with ankylosing spondylitis. Sample: blood, either unsorted or a sorted T cell fraction (not recorded which). CDR3 sequence reads: CASSLERDSYNEQFF. The CDR3 DNA reads as TGCGCCAGCAGCTTGGAGAGAGACTCCTACAATGAGCAGTTCTTC.